One and the same sample provided the 6 T cell receptor beta chains below, sequenced in a study of T cells expressing NK-cell markers. From the 5' RACE reads, TCRdb lists one entry per CDR3 protein and no DNA. The sample data list about 380,000 distinct CDR3 sequences. Material: blood T cells: a sorted CD56 or NKG2C T cell subset, CD4+ or CD8+ T cells, or bulk PBMC T cells (not recorded which). The source of these receptors is a man between 18 and 69 years old in good health.

V is TRBV20-1 and J is TRBJ1-2; absent DNA, TCRdb's TRBD1 call cannot be checked. Germline CDR1 reads DFQATT; CDR2 reads SNEGSKA (reference sequence). This CDR3 has 13 amino acids. CDR3 loop: CSAPRGLDYGYTF.

The rearrangement links TRBV6-1 to TRBJ1-2; TCRdb's D call, TRBD1, is unchecked because there is no DNA. CDR3 length: 15 amino acids. Germline V gene sequence: CDR1 MNHNS, CDR2 SASEGT. The CDR3 here is CASSEGQGIGYGYTF.

The rearrangement links TRBV5-1 to TRBJ1-6. The germline gives CDR1 SGHRS, CDR2 YFSETQ. This CDR3 has 17 amino acids. The CDR3 loop reads CASSSGEGRGYNSPLHF.

This rearrangement joins TRBV23-1 to TRBJ1-5. TRBV23-1 is an open reading frame, and its role is uncertain. The CDR3 runs 17 residues. Here the CDR3 reads CASSHPPAGRIDQPQHF.

CDR3 region: CASSPLTGLAGGGLSDTQYF. The chain combines TRBV5-1 with TRBJ2-3; with no DNA, the TCRdb D assignment of TRBD2 cannot be verified. Germline assignment: CDR1 SGHRS and CDR2 YFSETQ. The CDR3 consists of 20 residues.

The chain joins TRBV6-2 or TRBV6-3 to TRBJ2-5; the D call from TCRdb, TRBD1, cannot be confirmed without DNA. The CDR3 loop spans 16 amino acids. Germline assignment: CDR1 MNHEY and CDR2 SVGEGT. CDR3 protein: CASSYRPQGTGETQYF.